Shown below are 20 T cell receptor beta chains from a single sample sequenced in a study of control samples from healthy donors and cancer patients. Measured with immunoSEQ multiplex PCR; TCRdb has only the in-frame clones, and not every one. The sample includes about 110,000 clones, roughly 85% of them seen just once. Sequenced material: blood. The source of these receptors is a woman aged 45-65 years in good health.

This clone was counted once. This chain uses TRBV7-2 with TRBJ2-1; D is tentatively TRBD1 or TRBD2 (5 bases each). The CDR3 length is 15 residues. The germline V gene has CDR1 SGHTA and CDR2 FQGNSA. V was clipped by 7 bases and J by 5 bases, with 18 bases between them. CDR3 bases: TGTGCCAGCACCTCCCAGTTGGGGGTGCACAATGAGCAGTTCTTC. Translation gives CASTSQLGVHNEQFF.

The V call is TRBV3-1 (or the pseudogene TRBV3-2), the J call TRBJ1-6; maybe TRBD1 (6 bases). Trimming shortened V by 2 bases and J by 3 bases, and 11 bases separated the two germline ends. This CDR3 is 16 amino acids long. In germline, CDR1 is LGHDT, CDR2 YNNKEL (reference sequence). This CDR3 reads CASSQSGDHYNSPLHF. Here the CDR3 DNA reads TGTGCCAGCAGCCAATCAGGGGACCACTATAATTCACCCCTCCACTTT.

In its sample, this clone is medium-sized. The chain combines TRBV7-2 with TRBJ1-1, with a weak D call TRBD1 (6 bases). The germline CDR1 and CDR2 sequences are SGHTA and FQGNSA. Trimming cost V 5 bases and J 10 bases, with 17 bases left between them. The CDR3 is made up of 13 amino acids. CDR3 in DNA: TGTGCCAGCAGCCACTCAGGCAGGGGCGCAGCTTTCTTT. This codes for CASSHSGRGAAFF.

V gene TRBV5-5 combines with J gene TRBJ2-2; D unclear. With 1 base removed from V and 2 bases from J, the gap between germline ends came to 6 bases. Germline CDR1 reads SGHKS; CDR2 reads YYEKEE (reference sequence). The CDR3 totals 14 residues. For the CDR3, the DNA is TGTGCCAGCAGCTTGACCCTAAACACCGGGGAGCTGTTTTTT. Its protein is CASSLTLNTGELFF. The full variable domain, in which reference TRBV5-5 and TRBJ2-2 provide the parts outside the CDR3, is DAGVTQSPTHLIKTRGQQVTLRCSPISGHKSVSWYQQVLGQGPQFIFQYYEKEERGRGNFPDRFSARQFPNYSSELNVNALLLGDSALYLCASSLTLNTGELFFGEGSRLTVL.

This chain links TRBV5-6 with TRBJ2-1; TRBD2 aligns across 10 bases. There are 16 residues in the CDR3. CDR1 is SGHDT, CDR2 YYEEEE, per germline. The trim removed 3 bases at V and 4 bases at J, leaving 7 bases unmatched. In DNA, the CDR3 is TGTGCCAGCAGCTCCCCTAGGACTAGCGGATACAATGAGCAGTTCTTC. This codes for CASSSPRTSGYNEQFF.

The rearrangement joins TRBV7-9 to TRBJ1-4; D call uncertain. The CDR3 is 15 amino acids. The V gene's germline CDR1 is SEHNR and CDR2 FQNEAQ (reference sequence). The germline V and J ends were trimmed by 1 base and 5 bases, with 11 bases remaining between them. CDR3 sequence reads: CASSLVEGLNEKLFF. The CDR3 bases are TGTGCCAGCAGCTTAGTTGAGGGCTTGAATGAAAAACTGTTTTTT.

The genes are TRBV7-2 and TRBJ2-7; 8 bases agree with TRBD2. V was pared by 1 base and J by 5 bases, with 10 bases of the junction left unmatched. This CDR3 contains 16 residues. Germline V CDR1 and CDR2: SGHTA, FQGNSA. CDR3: CASSLELAGKTHEQYF. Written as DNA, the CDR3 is TGTGCCAGCAGCTTAGAATTAGCGGGAAAGACCCACGAGCAGTACTTC.

The CDR3 coding sequence is TGTGCCAGCAGCCATCAGCGGGGGGATATCTCTTACAATGAGCAGTTCTTC. Translation gives CASSHQRGDISYNEQFF. V is TRBV4-2 and J is TRBJ2-1; 9 positions match TRBD2. The V gene end was trimmed by 3 bases and the J gene end by 4 bases; junction bases not matched to a gene: 10. Germline CDR1 reads LGHNA; CDR2 reads YNFKEQ. The CDR3 extends over 17 amino acids.

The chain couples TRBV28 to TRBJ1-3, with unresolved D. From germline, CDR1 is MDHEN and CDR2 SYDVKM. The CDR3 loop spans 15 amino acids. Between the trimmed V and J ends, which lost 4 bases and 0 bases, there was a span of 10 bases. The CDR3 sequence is CASSSQVNSGNTIYF. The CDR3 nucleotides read TGTGCCAGCAGTTCTCAAGTTAACTCTGGAAACACCATATATTTT.

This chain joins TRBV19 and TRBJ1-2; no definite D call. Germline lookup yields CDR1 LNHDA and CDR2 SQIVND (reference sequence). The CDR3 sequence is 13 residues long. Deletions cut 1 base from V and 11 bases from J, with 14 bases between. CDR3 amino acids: CASSIGSRTRYTF. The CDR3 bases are TGTGCCAGTAGTATAGGTTCCAGGACGCGGTACACCTTC.

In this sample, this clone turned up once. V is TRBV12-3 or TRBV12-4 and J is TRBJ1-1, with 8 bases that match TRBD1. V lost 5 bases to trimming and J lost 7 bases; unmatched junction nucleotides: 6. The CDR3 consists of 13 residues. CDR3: CASSPQGGNEAFF. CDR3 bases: TGTGCCAGCAGTCCACAGGGGGGCAATGAAGCTTTCTTT.

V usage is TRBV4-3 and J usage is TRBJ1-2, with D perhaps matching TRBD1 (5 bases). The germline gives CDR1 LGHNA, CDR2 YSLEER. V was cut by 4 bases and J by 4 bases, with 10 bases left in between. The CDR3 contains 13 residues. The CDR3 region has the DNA TGCGCCAGCAGCCCGGACACGCTCTATGGCTACACCTTC. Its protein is CASSPDTLYGYTF.

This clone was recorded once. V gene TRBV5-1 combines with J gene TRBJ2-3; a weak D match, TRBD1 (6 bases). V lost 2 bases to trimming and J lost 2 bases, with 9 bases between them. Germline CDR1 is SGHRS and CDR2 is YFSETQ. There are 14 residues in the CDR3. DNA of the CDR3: TGCGCCAGCAGCTTACAGGGAAACACAGATACGCAGTATTTT. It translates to CASSLQGNTDTQYF. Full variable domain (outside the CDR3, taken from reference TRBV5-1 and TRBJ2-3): KAGVTQTPRYLIKTRGQQVTLSCSPISGHRSVSWYQQTPGQGLQFLFEYFSETQRNKGNFPGRFSGRQFSNSRSEMNVSTLELGDSALYLCASSLQGNTDTQYFGPGTRLTVL.

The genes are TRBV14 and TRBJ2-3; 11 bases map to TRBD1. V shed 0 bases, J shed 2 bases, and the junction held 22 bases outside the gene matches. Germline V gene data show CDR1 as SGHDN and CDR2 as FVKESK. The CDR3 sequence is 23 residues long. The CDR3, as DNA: TGTGCCAGCAGCCAAGATTGGAGTGGTGGACAGGGGGCTCGGCGGGGGTTCACAGATACGCAGTATTTT. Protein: CASSQDWSGGQGARRGFTDTQYF.

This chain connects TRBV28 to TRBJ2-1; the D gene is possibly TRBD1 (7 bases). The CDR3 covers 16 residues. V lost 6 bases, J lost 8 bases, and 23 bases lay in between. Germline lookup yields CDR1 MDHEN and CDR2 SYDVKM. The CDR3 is CASSTLEGALGHEQFF. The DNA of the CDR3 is TGTGCCAGCAGCACCTTGGAGGGGGCTTTAGGTCATGAGCAGTTCTTC.

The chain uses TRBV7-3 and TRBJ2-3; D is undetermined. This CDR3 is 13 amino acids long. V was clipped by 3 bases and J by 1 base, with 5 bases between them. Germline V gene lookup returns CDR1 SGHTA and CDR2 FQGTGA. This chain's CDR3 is CASSFGRTDTQYF. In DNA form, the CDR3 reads TGTGCCAGCAGCTTTGGACGCACAGATACGCAGTATTTT.

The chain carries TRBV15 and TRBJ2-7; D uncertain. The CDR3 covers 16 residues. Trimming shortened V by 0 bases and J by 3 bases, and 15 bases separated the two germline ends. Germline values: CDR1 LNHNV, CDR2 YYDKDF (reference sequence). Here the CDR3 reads CATSRDPQRPHYEQYF. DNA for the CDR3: TGTGCCACCAGCAGAGATCCCCAGAGACCTCACTACGAGCAGTACTTC.

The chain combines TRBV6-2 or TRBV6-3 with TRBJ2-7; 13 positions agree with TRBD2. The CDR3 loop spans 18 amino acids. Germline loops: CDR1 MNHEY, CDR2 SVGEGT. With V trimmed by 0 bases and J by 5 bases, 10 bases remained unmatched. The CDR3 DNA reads TGTGCCAGCAGTTACTCTGATCTACTAGCGGGAGGGTACCACGAGCAGTACTTC. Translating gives CASSYSDLLAGGYHEQYF.

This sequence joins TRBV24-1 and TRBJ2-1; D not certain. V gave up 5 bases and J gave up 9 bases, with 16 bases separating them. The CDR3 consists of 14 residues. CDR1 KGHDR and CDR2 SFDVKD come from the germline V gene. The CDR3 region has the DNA TGTGCCACCAGTGCCTGGGCCCTTAGTACTGAGCAGTTCTTC. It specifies CATSAWALSTEQFF.

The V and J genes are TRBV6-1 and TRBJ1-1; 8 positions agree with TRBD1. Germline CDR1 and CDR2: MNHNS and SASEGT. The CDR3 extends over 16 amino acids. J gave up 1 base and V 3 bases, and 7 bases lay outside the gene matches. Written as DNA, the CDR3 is TGTGCCAGCAGTGACCATCCGGGACAGGAGAACACTGAAGCTTTCTTT. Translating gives CASSDHPGQENTEAFF.